This section outlines one T cell receptor beta chain sequence together with its context. The data belong to a study of T cells in Graves' hyperthyroidism and ophthalmopathy. The CDR3 is made up of 11 amino acids. Trimming removed 7 bases from V and 7 bases from J, with 8 bases in between. Germline CDR1 LGHNT, CDR2 FRNRAP. RNA transcripts yielded amplified TCR beta CDR3 regions. An initial round of RT-PCR targeting the TCR CDR3 relied on the HTBI primer set. One entry per CDR3 protein results from TCRdb running MiXCR on the multiplex PCR reads. The sample has some 300,000 distinct CDR3 sequences, more than 10% seen once. Patients aged 18 to 65 with hyperthyroidism were newly diagnosed, with duration under 2 months. Blood dates from first hyperthyroidism diagnosis, before any ophthalmopathy symptoms.

Input material: blood. This sequence originates from a woman aged 25 to 45 with Graves' hyperthyroidism that later progressed to Graves' ophthalmopathy. The V gene is TRBV12-5, the J gene TRBJ1-5; no definite D call. This chain's CDR3 is CASVPYQPQHF. The CDR3 DNA reads TGTGCTAGTGTCCCGTACCAGCCCCAGCATTTT.